What follows describes a single T cell receptor beta chain. The target antigen is unknown. The source of the sample is a study of T cell responses to AZD1222 COVID-19 vaccine. The overall study: Second-dose timings of about 4 or about 12 weeks were pooled. Points from the study as a whole: Repertoire sampling was restricted to post-peak T cell response timepoints. Across spike, vaccine-associated CD4 TCRs were found, dominant at 160-218 and 743-854. Reports say nearly half of spike-specific TCRs go after unmutated variant regions.

Measured with immunoSEQ multiplex PCR; TCRdb has only the in-frame clones, and not every one. The table records 100,000 to 150,000 clones, 65% to 90% of them present only once. This CDR3 contains 14 residues. The V gene's germline CDR1 is SGHVS and CDR2 FQNEAQ. The V end lost 5 bases, the J end lost 4 bases, and 14 bases lay between the germline ends. This material consisted of peripheral blood, taken on day 0 of AZD1222 vaccination. This sequence originates from an adult in good health. The chain is built from TRBV7-8 and TRBJ2-5; tentative D call: TRBD1 (6 bases). In DNA, the CDR3 is TGTGCCAGCAGCCCACAGGGTCGAGGAGAGACCCAGTACTTC. It encodes CASSPQGRGETQYF. Based on the CDR3 plus reference TRBV7-8 and TRBJ2-5, the full variable domain is GAGVSQSPRYKVAKRGQDVALRCDPISGHVSLFWYQQALGQGPEFLTYFQNEAQLDKSGLPSDRFFAERPEGSVSTLKIQRTQQEDSAVYLCASSPQGRGETQYFGPGTRLLVL.